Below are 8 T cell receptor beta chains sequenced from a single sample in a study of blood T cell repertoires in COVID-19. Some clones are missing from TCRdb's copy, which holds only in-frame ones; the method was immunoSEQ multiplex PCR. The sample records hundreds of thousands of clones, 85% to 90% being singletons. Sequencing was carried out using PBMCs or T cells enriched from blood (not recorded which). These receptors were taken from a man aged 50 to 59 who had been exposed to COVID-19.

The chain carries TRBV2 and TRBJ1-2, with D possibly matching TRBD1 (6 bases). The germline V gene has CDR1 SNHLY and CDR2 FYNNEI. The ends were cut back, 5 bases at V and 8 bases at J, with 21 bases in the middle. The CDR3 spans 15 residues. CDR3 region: CASSTRTGTFEGYTF. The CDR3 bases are TGTGCCAGCAGTACCCGAACGGGGACATTTGAAGGCTACACCTTC.

The chain's CDR3 is CASSSGGSTEAFF. In DNA, the CDR3 is TGTGCCAGTTCCTCTGGGGGGAGCACTGAAGCTTTCTTT. The rearrangement links TRBV19 to TRBJ1-1, with D possibly matching TRBD1 (5 bases). The CDR3 sequence is 13 residues long. Germline-derived CDR1 and CDR2 are LNHDA and SQIVND (reference sequence). V was cut by 8 bases and J by 4 bases, with 14 bases left in between.

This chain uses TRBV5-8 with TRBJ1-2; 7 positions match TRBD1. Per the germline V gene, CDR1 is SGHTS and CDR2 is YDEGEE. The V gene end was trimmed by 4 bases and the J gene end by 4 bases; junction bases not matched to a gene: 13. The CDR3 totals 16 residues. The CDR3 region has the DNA TGTGCCAGCAGCGCTCTCCAAAGGGACAGCCTCTATGGCTACACCTTC. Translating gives CASSALQRDSLYGYTF.

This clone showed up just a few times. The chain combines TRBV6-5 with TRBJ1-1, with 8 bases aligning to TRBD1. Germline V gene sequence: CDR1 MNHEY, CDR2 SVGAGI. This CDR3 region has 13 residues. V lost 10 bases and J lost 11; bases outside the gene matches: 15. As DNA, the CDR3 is TGTGCCACCCCGGGACAGGCCATCCCCGGGGCTTTCTTT. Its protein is CATPGQAIPGAFF.

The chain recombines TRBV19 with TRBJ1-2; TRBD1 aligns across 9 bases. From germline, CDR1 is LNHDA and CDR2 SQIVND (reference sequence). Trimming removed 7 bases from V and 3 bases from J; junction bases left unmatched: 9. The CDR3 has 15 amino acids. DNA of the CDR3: TGTGCCAGTACTAAGACAGGGGGGACGGACTATGGCTACACCTTC. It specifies CASTKTGGTDYGYTF.

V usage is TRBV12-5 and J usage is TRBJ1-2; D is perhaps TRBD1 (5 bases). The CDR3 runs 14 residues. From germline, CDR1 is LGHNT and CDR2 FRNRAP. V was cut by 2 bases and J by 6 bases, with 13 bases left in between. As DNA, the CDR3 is TGTGCTAGTGGTTTGTCATCAGGGTCGGATGGCTACACCTTC. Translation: CASGLSSGSDGYTF.

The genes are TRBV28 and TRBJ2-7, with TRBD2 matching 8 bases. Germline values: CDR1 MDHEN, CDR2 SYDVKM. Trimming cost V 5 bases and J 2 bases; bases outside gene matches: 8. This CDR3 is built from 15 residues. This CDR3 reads CASSRTSGRTYEQYV. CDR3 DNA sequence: TGTGCCAGCAGTCGTACTAGCGGAAGAACCTACGAGCAGTACGTC.

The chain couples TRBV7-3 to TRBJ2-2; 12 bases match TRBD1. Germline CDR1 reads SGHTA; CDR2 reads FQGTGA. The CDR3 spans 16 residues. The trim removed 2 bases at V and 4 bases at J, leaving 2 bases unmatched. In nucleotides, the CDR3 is TGTGCCAGCAGCTTAGGGACAGGGGGCATCACCGGGGAGCTGTTTTTT. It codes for CASSLGTGGITGELFF.